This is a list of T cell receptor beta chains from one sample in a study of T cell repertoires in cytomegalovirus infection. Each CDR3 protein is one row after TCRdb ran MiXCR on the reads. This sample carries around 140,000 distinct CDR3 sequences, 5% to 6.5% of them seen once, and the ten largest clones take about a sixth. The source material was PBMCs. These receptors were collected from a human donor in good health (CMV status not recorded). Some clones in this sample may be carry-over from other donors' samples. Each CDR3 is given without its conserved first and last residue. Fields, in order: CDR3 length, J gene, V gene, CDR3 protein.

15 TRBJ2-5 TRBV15 ATSSPYRGFDQETQY
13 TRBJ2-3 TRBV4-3 ASSLSGRVTDTQY
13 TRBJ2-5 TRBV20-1 SAPGLAGAGETQY
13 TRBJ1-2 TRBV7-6 ASSAPGQGVGGYT
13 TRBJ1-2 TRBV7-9 ASSTRDRGTYGYT
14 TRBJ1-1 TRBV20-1 SAGSRGLYRDTEAF
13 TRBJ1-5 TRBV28 ASSTGQGATQPQH
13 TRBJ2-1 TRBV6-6 ASSYHGTANNEQF
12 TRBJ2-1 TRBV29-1 SVHDRGKYDEQF
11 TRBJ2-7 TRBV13 ASSLGHAYEQY
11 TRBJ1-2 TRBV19 ASSMGPNYGYT
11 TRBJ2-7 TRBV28 ASSSRSSYEQY
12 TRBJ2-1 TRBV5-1 ASSLGNRGNEQF
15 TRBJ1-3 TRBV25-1 ASSGPSSSASGNTIY
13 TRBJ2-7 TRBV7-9 ASSSSLSGQFEQY
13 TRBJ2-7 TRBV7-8 ASSTTGTGSYEQY
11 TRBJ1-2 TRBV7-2 ASSSTSAYGYT
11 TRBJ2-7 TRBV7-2 ASSLGVSYEQY
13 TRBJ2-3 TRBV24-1 ATSDPGALTDTQY
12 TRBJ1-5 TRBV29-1 SVAGTRSNQPQH
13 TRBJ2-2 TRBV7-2 ASSLVGRNTGELF
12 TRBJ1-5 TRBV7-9 ASSNYRDNQPQH
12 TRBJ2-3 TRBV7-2 ASSGRGGTDTQY
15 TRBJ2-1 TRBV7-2 ASSPSGGGAVLNEQF
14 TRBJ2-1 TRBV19 ASSTPSGATYNEQF
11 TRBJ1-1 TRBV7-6 ASSLAEVTEAF
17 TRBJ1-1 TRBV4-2 ASSQENRQMGHPNTEAF
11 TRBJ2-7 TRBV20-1 SAKPAGTYEQY
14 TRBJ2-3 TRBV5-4 ASSRRTSGNTDTQY
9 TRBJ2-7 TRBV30 AWRENYEQY
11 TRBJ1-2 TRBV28 ASTSEGYYGYT
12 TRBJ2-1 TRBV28 ASSRDRVTNEQF
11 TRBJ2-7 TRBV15 ATSFGAANEQY
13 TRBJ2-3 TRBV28 ASSPSGGATDTQY
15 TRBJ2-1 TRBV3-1 ASSRSVPGKSYNEQF
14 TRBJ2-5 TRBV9 ASSSDTGEFQETQY
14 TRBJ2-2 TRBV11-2 ASSLVTGSLTGELF
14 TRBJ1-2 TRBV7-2 ASSLAGAGANYGYT
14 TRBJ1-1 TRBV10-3 AISLGQGGLNTEAF
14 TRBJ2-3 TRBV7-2 ASSLGASEITDTQY
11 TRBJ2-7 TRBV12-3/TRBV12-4 ASTTGGAYEQY
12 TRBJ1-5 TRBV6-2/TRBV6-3 ASSRYRNNQPQH
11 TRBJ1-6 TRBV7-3 ASSPFPDSPLH
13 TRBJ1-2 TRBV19 ASSITSGDLNGYT
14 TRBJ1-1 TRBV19 ASSHGAGFVDTEAF
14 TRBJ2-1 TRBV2 ASSDPGKEFLNEQF
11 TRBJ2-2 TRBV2 ASREDPTGELF
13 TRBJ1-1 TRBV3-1 ASSPRRGPLAEAF